The 20 T cell receptor beta chains below all came from one sample that was sequenced in a study of cytomegalovirus exposure and HLA in healthy donors (dated by TCRdb to between 2016 and 2019). Receptor amplification or capture employed the immunoSEQ multiplex PCR assay. A mixture of 60 forward primers for TCR Vbeta segments and 13 reverse primers for TCR Jbeta segments was used in the multiplex PCR. TCRdb mirrors the immuneACCESS table, restricted to in-frame sequences. Some clones are absent from its copies; in checked studies, under half trace to an unresolved V gene, and the reason for the others is unknown. The sample has about 64,000 clones on record. The ten largest clonotypes hold 3.6% of the sample. Sequenced: PBMCs. The receptors were gathered from a woman younger than 35 in good health and CMV-seronegative.

Regarding this clone: Other DNA sequences of this sample code for an identical CDR3. This chain connects TRBV19 to TRBJ1-2, with 7 positions matching TRBD1. Germline assignment: CDR1 LNHDA and CDR2 SQIVND (reference sequence). Germline trimming cut 6 bases from V and 2 bases from J; bases unmatched to any gene: 3. The CDR3 extends over 13 amino acids. The DNA for the CDR3 is TGTGCCAGTAGCGCAGGGGGGAACTATGGCTACACCTTC. It yields the protein CASSAGGNYGYTF.

The gene calls are TRBV11-2 and TRBJ1-2, with D perhaps TRBD1 (6 bases). The ends were cut back, 5 bases at V and 4 bases at J, with 11 bases in the middle. Germline loops: CDR1 SGHAT, CDR2 FQNNGV. The CDR3 extends over 13 amino acids. CDR3: CASSTGGAYGYTF. DNA for the CDR3: TGTGCCAGCAGCACCGGGGGGGCCTATGGCTACACCTTC.

The V call is TRBV6-1, the J call TRBJ2-7, with 10 nucleotides matching TRBD2. The germline CDR1 and CDR2 sequences are MNHNS and SASEGT. The CDR3 is 16 residues long. V lost 2 bases and J lost 3; bases outside the gene matches: 7. CDR3 in DNA: TGTGCCAGCAGTGAATTGGCTAGCGGGAGTATCTACGAGCAGTACTTC. Amino acids: CASSELASGSIYEQYF.

The gene calls are TRBV2 and TRBJ2-2; perhaps TRBD1 as D (6 bases). This CDR3 has 15 residues. CDR1 and CDR2 from the germline V gene are SNHLY and FYNNEI. V lost 7 bases, J lost 0 bases, and 12 bases lay in between. CDR3 sequence reads: CASIRTEANTGELFF. In DNA form, the CDR3 reads TGTGCCAGCATCCGGACAGAGGCGAACACCGGGGAGCTGTTTTTT.

V usage is TRBV6-1 and J usage is TRBJ2-5; maybe TRBD2 (6 bases). Trimming took off 3 bases at V and 5 bases at J, with 13 bases between the two ends. Per germline, CDR1 MNHNS and CDR2 SASEGT. The CDR3 contains 14 residues. The CDR3 protein is CASSESEGRETQYF. In DNA form, the CDR3 reads TGTGCCAGCAGTGAGTCGGAAGGGAGGGAGACCCAGTACTTC.

The rearrangement uses TRBV9 and TRBJ1-1; perhaps TRBD1 as D (6 bases). This CDR3 region has 16 residues. Trimming stripped 4 bases from V and 1 base from J, with 17 bases between. The germline V gene has CDR1 SGDLS and CDR2 YYNGEE. The CDR3 bases are TGTGCCAGCAGCACTGGGACAAGCTCTAAGAACACTGAAGCTTTCTTT. Encoded protein: CASSTGTSSKNTEAFF. Variable domain in full (rest from reference TRBV9 and TRBJ1-1): DSGVTQTPKHLITATGQRVTLRCSPRSGDLSVYWYQQSLDQGLQFLIQYYNGEERAKGNILERFSAQQFPDLHSELNLSSLELGDSALYFCASSTGTSSKNTEAFFGQGTRLTVV.

Comments on this clone: The same CDR3 also results from other DNA sequences found in this sample. The chain has TRBV7-3 and TRBJ2-3; D is ambiguous. There are 14 residues in the CDR3. CDR1 and CDR2 (germline): SGHTA, FQGTGA. The V gene lost 2 bases and the J gene lost 5 bases, with 11 bases spanning the gap. The CDR3 nucleotides are TGTGCCAGCAGCTTAGACGGTCGAGGAGATACGCAGTATTTT. This translates into CASSLDGRGDTQYF.

This chain joins TRBV6-1 and TRBJ1-4; 10 positions match TRBD1. This CDR3 is 14 amino acids long. Germline lookup yields CDR1 MNHNS and CDR2 SASEGT. V lost 6 bases and J lost 7; bases outside the gene matches: 5. CDR3 amino acids: CASRTGTGAEKLFF. The CDR3 DNA sequence: TGTGCCAGCAGAACCGGGACAGGGGCTGAAAAACTGTTTTTT.

CDR3: CASSATGLYGYTF. The CDR3 DNA is TGTGCCAGCTCTGCGACAGGGCTTTATGGCTACACCTTC. The chain combines TRBV18 with TRBJ1-2; 7 positions agree with TRBD1. CDR1 and CDR2 from the germline V gene are KGHSH and LQKENI. The CDR3 is made up of 13 amino acids. V trimming: 6 bases; J trimming: 5 bases; junction bases outside the gene matches: 6. The variable domain in full, with the rest retrieved from reference TRBV18 and TRBJ1-2, is NAGVMQNPRHLVRRRGQEARLRCSPMKGHSHVYWYRQLPEEGLKFMVYLQKENIIDESGMPKERFSAEFPKEGPSILRIQQVVRGDSAAYFCASSATGLYGYTFGSGTRLTVV.

V and J are TRBV29-1 and TRBJ1-1, with 8 bases aligning to TRBD1. The CDR3 runs 12 residues. V was clipped by 8 bases and J by 11 bases; unmatched bases: 13. CDR1 SQVTM and CDR2 ANQGSEA come from the germline V gene. DNA for the CDR3: TGCAGCCCTCTTCTCCGGACAGGGCGGGCTTTCTTT. Residues: CSPLLRTGRAFF. The whole variable domain, filled in from reference TRBV29-1 and TRBJ1-1, reads SAVISQKPSRDICQRGTSLTIQCQVDSQVTMMFWYRQQPGQSLTLIATANQGSEATYESGFVIDKFPISRPNLTFSTLTVSNMSPEDSSIYLCSPLLRTGRAFFGQGTRLTVV.

The rearrangement joins TRBV6-5 to TRBJ1-6, with TRBD1 identical over 8 bases. With V trimmed by 6 bases and J by 6 bases, 4 bases remained unmatched. The germline gives CDR1 MNHEY, CDR2 SVGAGI. The CDR3 runs 14 residues. CDR3 sequence: CASRWTGINSPLHF. CDR3 DNA: TGTGCCAGCAGGTGGACAGGGATTAATTCACCCCTCCACTTT.

The gene calls are TRBV4-1 and TRBJ2-7; TRBD1 aligns across 10 bases. Germline CDR1 reads MGHRA; CDR2 reads YSYEKL. The ends lost 6 bases at V and 2 bases at J; junction bases unmatched: 4. The CDR3 has 14 amino acids. The CDR3 coding sequence is TGCGCCAGCAGGCCCGGGACAGGGGCCTACGAGCAGTACTTC. Residues: CASRPGTGAYEQYF.

The chain carries TRBV5-1 and TRBJ1-5, with 8 bases identical to TRBD1. The CDR3 is 14 residues long. In germline, CDR1 is SGHRS, CDR2 YFSETQ. The ends lost 4 bases at V and 7 bases at J; junction bases unmatched: 7. CDR3 sequence (DNA): TGCGCCAGCAGCCCCACAGGGGGAGGACAGCCCCAGCATTTT. It specifies CASSPTGGGQPQHF.

J is TRBJ2-7 and V is TRBV30; 10 bases fit TRBD2. Losses at the gene ends were 8 bases for V and 3 bases for J; bases not matched to a gene: 13. Germline lookup yields CDR1 GTSNPN and CDR2 SVGIG (reference sequence). CDR3 size: 15 residues. The CDR3 loop reads CAGTKSGGAGYEQYF. The CDR3 region has the DNA TGTGCCGGAACCAAGAGCGGGGGGGCTGGCTACGAGCAGTACTTC.

V usage is TRBV30 and J usage is TRBJ2-2; 7 nucleotides line up with TRBD1. Unmatched junction bases numbered 12, after V lost 4 bases and J lost 4 bases. The length of the CDR3 is 16 residues. Germline V lookup: CDR1 GTSNPN, CDR2 SVGIG (reference sequence). The CDR3 spells CAWKTSWDRSTGELFF. As DNA, the CDR3 is TGTGCCTGGAAGACCTCCTGGGACAGATCCACCGGGGAGCTGTTTTTT.

The chain uses TRBV25-1 and TRBJ1-4; maybe TRBD1 (6 bases). V was cut by 8 bases and J by 0 bases, with 16 bases left in between. Germline lookup yields CDR1 MGHDK and CDR2 SYGVNS. This CDR3 contains 16 residues. The CDR3 region has the DNA TGTGCCAGCCAGGCGGGGGCAGCAGCAACTAATGAAAAACTGTTTTTT. Amino acids: CASQAGAAATNEKLFF.

The chain recombines TRBV30 with TRBJ1-1; 9 nucleotides agree with TRBD1. CDR3 size: 13 residues. The germline V gene has CDR1 GTSNPN and CDR2 SVGIG (reference sequence). Trimming removed 6 bases from V and 3 bases from J; junction bases left unmatched: 5. The CDR3 sequence: CACLWTGDTEAFF. The CDR3 nucleotides read TGTGCCTGCCTTTGGACAGGGGACACTGAAGCTTTCTTT. The full variable domain, its missing parts supplied by reference TRBV30 and TRBJ1-1, is SQTIHQWPATLVQPVGSPLSLECTVEGTSNPNLYWYRQAAGRGLQLLFYSVGIGQISSEVPQNLSASRPQDRQFILSSKKLLLSDSGFYLCACLWTGDTEAFFGQGTRLTVV.

The chain combines TRBV19 with TRBJ1-3; possible D gene TRBD1, 5 bases. The CDR3 is 17 residues long. CDR1 and CDR2 from the germline V gene are LNHDA and SQIVND (reference sequence). Trimming stripped 8 bases from V and 0 bases from J, with 20 bases between. As DNA, the CDR3 is TGTGCCAGTTCGGTTGGATGGGGGACTGTCTCTGGAAACACCATATATTTT. As protein: CASSVGWGTVSGNTIYF.

The CDR3 DNA reads as TGTGCCAGCAGCTTCGGCGGGAGCTCCTACGAGCAGTACTTC. Protein product: CASSFGGSSYEQYF. This rearrangement joins TRBV7-6 to TRBJ2-7; the match to TRBD2 covers 7 bases. From germline, CDR1 is SGHVS and CDR2 FNYEAQ. CDR3 length: 14 amino acids. With V trimmed by 3 bases and J by 0 bases, 2 bases remained unmatched.

The chain has TRBV5-1 and TRBJ1-3; D remains ambiguous. Germline loops: CDR1 SGHRS, CDR2 YFSETQ. Trimming stripped 1 base from V and 4 bases from J, with 9 bases between. The CDR3 contains 14 residues. CDR3 DNA: TGCGCCAGCAGCTTGAACTCGGTCGGAAACACCATATATTTT. Translating it yields CASSLNSVGNTIYF. Combining the CDR3 with reference TRBV5-1 and TRBJ1-3 gives the whole variable domain KAGVTQTPRYLIKTRGQQVTLSCSPISGHRSVSWYQQTPGQGLQFLFEYFSETQRNKGNFPGRFSGRQFSNSRSEMNVSTLELGDSALYLCASSLNSVGNTIYFGEGSWLTVV.